The next 10 T cell receptor beta chains were all read from a single sample in a study of beta chain features in type 1 diabetes. Investigators reverse transcribed all isolated RNA, so they sequenced expressed TCRB transcripts. Some clones are missing from TCRdb's copy, which holds only in-frame ones; the method was immunoSEQ multiplex PCR. The table has about 400,000 clones, over 10% seen once. The sequenced sample consisted of naive CD4+ T cells from blood. Receptors originate from a man aged 18-30 years in good health.

This clone was observed a handful of times. The chain joins TRBV9 to TRBJ1-5, with TRBD1 as a possible D gene (5 bases). This CDR3 has 17 residues. The V end lost 0 bases, the J end lost 0 bases, and 13 bases lay between the germline ends. Germline V gene data show CDR1 as SGDLS and CDR2 as YYNGEE. The chain's CDR3 is CASSVGVGGYSNQPQHF. CDR3 bases: TGTGCCAGCAGCGTAGGGGTCGGGGGATATAGCAATCAGCCCCAGCATTTT.

V gene TRBV6-6 combines with J gene TRBJ2-1; D uncertain. In germline, CDR1 is MNHNY, CDR2 SVGAGI (reference sequence). The CDR3 spans 11 residues. Trimming removed 3 bases at V and 10 bases at J, with 7 bases between. The CDR3 is CASSYKEEQFF. CDR3 sequence (DNA): TGTGCCAGCAGTTATAAGGAGGAGCAGTTCTTC.

This clone was found many times. The chain is built from TRBV30 and TRBJ1-1; D is perhaps TRBD1 (6 bases). The germline V gene encodes CDR1 GTSNPN and CDR2 SVGIG (reference sequence). V lost 2 bases and J lost 0, with 10 bases in between. The CDR3 is 14 amino acids. CDR3 nucleotide sequence: TGTGCCTGGAGTCCCGGGACACTGAACACTGAAGCTTTCTTT. Translated: CAWSPGTLNTEAFF. The full variable domain, completed using reference TRBV30 and TRBJ1-1, is SQTIHQWPATLVQPVGSPLSLECTVEGTSNPNLYWYRQAAGRGLQLLFYSVGIGQISSEVPQNLSASRPQDRQFILSSKKLLLSDSGFYLCAWSPGTLNTEAFFGQGTRLTVV.

This clone was counted between two and nine times. The chain employs TRBV7-2 and TRBJ1-2; 8 bases align to TRBD1. CDR3 length equals 16 residues. Trimming at V came to 1 base and at J to 4 bases, leaving 8 bases not matched to a gene. The germline gives CDR1 SGHTA, CDR2 FQGNSA. The DNA of the CDR3 is TGTGCCAGCAGCTTAGGGTACAGGGGGGGCCGCTATGGCTACACCTTC. Residues: CASSLGYRGGRYGYTF.

This clone was detected a few times. The chain employs TRBV2 and TRBJ1-2; D may be TRBD1 (6 bases). The length of the CDR3 is 13 residues. Per the germline V gene, CDR1 is SNHLY and CDR2 is FYNNEI. V was shortened by 6 bases and J by 3 bases, with 11 bases between the two germline ends. The CDR3 DNA follows: TGTGCCAGCAGGGAGGACAGACACTATGGCTACACCTTC. It translates to CASREDRHYGYTF.

This clone was counted a few times. The V gene is TRBV28, the J gene TRBJ2-7, with D possibly matching TRBD2 (5 bases). In germline, CDR1 is MDHEN, CDR2 SYDVKM. Deletions cut 8 bases from V and 0 bases from J, with 14 bases between. The CDR3 totals 14 residues. The CDR3 DNA reads TGTGCCAGCCGTCGGACTGGGTCCTCCTACGAGCAGTACTTC. Its protein product is CASRRTGSSYEQYF. Drawing the rest from reference TRBV28 and TRBJ2-7, the complete variable domain is DVKVTQSSRYLVKRTGEKVFLECVQDMDHENMFWYRQDPGLGLRLIYFSYDVKMKEKGDIPEGYSVSREKKERFSLILESASTNQTSMYLCASRRTGSSYEQYFGPGTRLTVT.

This clone came up many times. The V gene is TRBV29-1, the J gene TRBJ2-1; TRBD2 matches at 9 bases. V dropped 8 bases and J dropped 9; count of bases not matched to a gene: 14. The CDR3 runs to 14 residues. Germline CDR1 reads SQVTM; CDR2 reads ANQGSEA. This CDR3 is CSTPGLAIMGEQFF. The CDR3, as DNA: TGCAGCACTCCGGGACTAGCAATCATGGGTGAGCAGTTCTTC.

This chain uses TRBV5-4 with TRBJ2-7; perhaps TRBD2 as D (6 bases). The CDR3 extends over 15 amino acids. Trimming pared 0 bases from V and 7 bases from J, leaving 17 bases between. Germline-derived CDR1 and CDR2 are SGHNT and YYREEE (reference sequence). The CDR3 nucleotides are TGTGCCAGCAGCTTGGAAAGGCAGGGTGGAGGGGAGCAGTACTTC. The encoded protein is CASSLERQGGGEQYF.

The rearrangement uses TRBV7-2 and TRBJ1-1; no definite D call. This CDR3 has 14 amino acids. The germline CDR1 and CDR2 sequences are SGHTA and FQGNSA. Deletions cut 2 bases from V and 0 bases from J, with 7 bases between. This CDR3 is CASSLTPMNTEAFF. DNA of the CDR3: TGTGCCAGCAGCTTAACACCGATGAACACTGAAGCTTTCTTT.

Only a few counts were recorded for this clone. The V gene is TRBV5-4, the J gene TRBJ2-1; D possibly corresponds to TRBD1 (5 bases). With 0 bases removed from V and 0 bases from J, the gap between germline ends came to 7 bases. The CDR3 has 15 residues. From germline, CDR1 is SGHNT and CDR2 YYREEE (reference sequence). CDR3 loop: CASSLDRSSYNEQFF. DNA of the CDR3: TGTGCCAGCAGCTTGGACAGGAGCTCCTACAATGAGCAGTTCTTC.